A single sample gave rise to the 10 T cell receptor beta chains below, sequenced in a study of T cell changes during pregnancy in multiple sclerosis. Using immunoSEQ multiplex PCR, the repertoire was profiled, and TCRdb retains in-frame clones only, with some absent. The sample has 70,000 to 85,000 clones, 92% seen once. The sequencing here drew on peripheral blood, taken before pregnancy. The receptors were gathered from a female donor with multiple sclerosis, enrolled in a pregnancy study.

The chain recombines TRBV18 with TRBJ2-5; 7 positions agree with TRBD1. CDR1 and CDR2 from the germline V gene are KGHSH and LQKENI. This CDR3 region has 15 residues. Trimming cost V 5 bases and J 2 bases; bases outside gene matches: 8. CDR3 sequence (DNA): TGTGCCAGCTCATCTCTCCCGGGACAGCAAGAGACCCAGTACTTC. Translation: CASSSLPGQQETQYF.

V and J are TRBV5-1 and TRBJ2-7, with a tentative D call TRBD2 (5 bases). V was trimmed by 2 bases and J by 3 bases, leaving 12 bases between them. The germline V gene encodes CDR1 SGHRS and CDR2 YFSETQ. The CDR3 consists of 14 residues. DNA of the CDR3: TGCGCCAGCAGCTTAACGGGAAAGGGCTACGAGCAGTACTTC. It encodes CASSLTGKGYEQYF.

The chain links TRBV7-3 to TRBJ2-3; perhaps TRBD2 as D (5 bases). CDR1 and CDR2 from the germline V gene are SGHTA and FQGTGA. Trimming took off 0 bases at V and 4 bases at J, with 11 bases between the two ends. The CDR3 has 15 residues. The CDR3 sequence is CASSLTGEGADTQYF. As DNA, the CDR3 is TGTGCCAGCAGCTTAACGGGAGAGGGCGCAGATACGCAGTATTTT.

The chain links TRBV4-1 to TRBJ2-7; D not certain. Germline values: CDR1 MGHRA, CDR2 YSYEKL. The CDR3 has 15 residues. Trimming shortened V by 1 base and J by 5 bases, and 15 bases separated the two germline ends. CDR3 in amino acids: CASSQGPLESDEQYF. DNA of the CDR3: TGCGCCAGCAGCCAAGGGCCGCTAGAATCGGACGAGCAGTACTTC.

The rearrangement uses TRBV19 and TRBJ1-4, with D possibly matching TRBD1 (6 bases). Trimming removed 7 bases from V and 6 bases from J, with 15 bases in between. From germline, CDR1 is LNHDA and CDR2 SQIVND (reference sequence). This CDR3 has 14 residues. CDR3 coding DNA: TGTGCCAGTATGAGGAGGGGGGGGGATGAAAAACTGTTTTTT. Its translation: CASMRRGGDEKLFF.

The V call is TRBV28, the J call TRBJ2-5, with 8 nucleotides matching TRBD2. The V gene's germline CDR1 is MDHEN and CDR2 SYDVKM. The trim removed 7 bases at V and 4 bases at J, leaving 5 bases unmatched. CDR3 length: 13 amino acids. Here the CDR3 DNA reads TGTGCCAGCAACCCGGGGGGGACAGAGACCCAGTACTTC. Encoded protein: CASNPGGTETQYF.

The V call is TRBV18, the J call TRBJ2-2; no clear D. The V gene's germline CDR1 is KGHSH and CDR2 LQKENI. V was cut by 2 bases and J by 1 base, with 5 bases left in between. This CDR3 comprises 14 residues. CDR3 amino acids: CASSPYGNTGELFF. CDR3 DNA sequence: TGTGCCAGCTCACCATACGGGAACACCGGGGAGCTGTTTTTT.

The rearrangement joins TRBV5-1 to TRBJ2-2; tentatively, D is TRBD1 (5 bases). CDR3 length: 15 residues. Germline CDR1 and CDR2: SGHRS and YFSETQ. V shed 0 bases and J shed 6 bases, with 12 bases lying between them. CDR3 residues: CASSLAWQGSGELFF. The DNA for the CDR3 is TGCGCCAGCAGCTTGGCGTGGCAGGGATCCGGGGAGCTGTTTTTT.

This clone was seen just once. CDR3 sequence (DNA): TGCGCCAGCAGCTCCCCGGGGTACGAGCAGTACTTC. This translates into CASSSPGYEQYF. J is TRBJ2-7 and V is TRBV5-1; D is possibly TRBD2 (5 bases). Germline V CDR1 and CDR2: SGHRS, YFSETQ. This CDR3 has 12 amino acids. V shed 3 bases and J shed 4 bases, with 8 bases lying between them. Looking up the rest from reference TRBV5-1 and TRBJ2-7 gives the full variable domain: KAGVTQTPRYLIKTRGQQVTLSCSPISGHRSVSWYQQTPGQGLQFLFEYFSETQRNKGNFPGRFSGRQFSNSRSEMNVSTLELGDSALYLCASSSPGYEQYFGPGTRLTVT.

CDR3 loop: CAWSVRPSGRGANEQFF. DNA for the CDR3: TGTGCCTGGAGTGTAAGGCCTAGCGGGAGGGGGGCGAATGAGCAGTTCTTC. The J gene is TRBJ2-1, the V gene TRBV30, with 12 positions matching TRBD2. The CDR3 is 17 residues long. With 0 bases clipped from V and 7 bases from J, the junction kept 10 bases outside the gene matches. The V gene's germline CDR1 is GTSNPN and CDR2 SVGIG (reference sequence).